The rows below give T cell receptor beta chains drawn from one sample of a study of cytomegalovirus exposure and HLA in healthy donors. Profiling relied on immunoSEQ multiplex PCR, and the TCRdb table lists in-frame clones only, not all of them. The data show approximately 150,000 clones, with about 84% seen just once and about 2.2% held by the top ten. The sample comprised PBMCs. All receptors come from a young woman in good health and CMV-seropositive. Both conserved end residues are part of each CDR3. The D gene is left open where the match is weak. Clone size is shown for a subset of rows, as once, few, many or a class of expanded clone.

clone size	D gene	J gene	V gene	CDR3 protein	CDR3 DNA
few	TRBD2	TRBJ2-2	TRBV6-1	CASSEGTSTGELFF	TGTGCCAGCAGTGAAGGGACTAGCACCGGGGAGCTGTTTTTT
-	-	TRBJ1-1	TRBV19	CASNQNRPPLPNTEAFF	TGTGCCAGTAACCAGAACAGGCCGCCTCTCCCGAACACTGAAGCTTTCTTT
once	TRBD2	TRBJ2-3	TRBV5-4	CASSTWRGRTDTQYF	TGTGCCAGCAGCACCTGGCGGGGGAGAACAGATACGCAGTATTTT
-	TRBD2	TRBJ2-3	TRBV5-1	CASSSRGAGGTDTQYF	TGCGCCAGCAGCTCCCGGGGAGCGGGGGGCACAGATACGCAGTATTTT
few	-	TRBJ1-2	TRBV4-3	CASSQGAGADYGYTF	TGCGCCAGCAGCCAAGGGGCAGGGGCGGACTATGGCTACACCTTC
-	-	TRBJ2-3	TRBV29-1	CSVVGTTSTDTQYF	TGCAGCGTTGTGGGCACGACCAGCACAGATACGCAGTATTTT
-	-	TRBJ1-2	TRBV7-2	CASSFRDKRGYTF	TGTGCCAGCAGCTTTCGGGACAAAAGAGGCTACACCTTC
-	-	TRBJ1-5	TRBV5-6	CASSLWGVRQPQHF	TGTGCCAGCAGCTTATGGGGGGTCAGGCAGCCCCAGCATTTT
-	TRBD1	TRBJ1-2	TRBV7-2	CASSPTGASRDGYTF	TGTGCCAGCAGCCCGACAGGGGCCTCTAGGGATGGCTACACCTTC
-	-	TRBJ2-5	TRBV5-6	CASSLVSGRGETQYF	TGTGCCAGCAGCTTGGTTTCGGGTAGGGGAGAGACCCAGTACTTC
-	-	TRBJ1-3	TRBV4-1	CASSQDSATDSSGNTIYF	TGCGCCAGCAGCCAAGATTCCGCGACAGACAGCTCTGGAAACACCATATATTTT
few	-	TRBJ1-5	TRBV7-2	CASSFHPGGGGSQPQHF	TGTGCCAGCAGCTTCCACCCCGGGGGAGGGGGATCCCAGCCCCAGCATTTT
-	TRBD1	TRBJ1-2	TRBV28	CASRPTGLNYGYTF	TGTGCCAGCAGGCCGACAGGGTTGAACTATGGCTACACCTTC
few	TRBD1	TRBJ2-2	TRBV18	CASSPRDSPTGELFF	TGTGCCAGCTCACCCCGGGACAGTCCCACCGGGGAGCTGTTTTTT
-	TRBD1	TRBJ1-1	TRBV19	CASSIAGQGVTEAFF	TGTGCCAGTAGTATAGCAGGACAGGGAGTCACTGAAGCTTTCTTT
few	-	TRBJ2-7	TRBV6-6	CASSYSSSSYEQYF	TGTGCCAGCAGTTACTCTTCCAGCTCCTACGAGCAGTACTTC
-	-	TRBJ2-1	TRBV5-1	CASSGGAGSNEQFF	TGCGCCAGCAGCGGCGGGGCCGGGAGCAATGAGCAGTTCTTC
-	-	TRBJ1-3	TRBV7-8	CASSIQGAGNTIYF	TGTGCCAGCAGCATACAGGGAGCTGGAAACACCATATATTTT
-	-	TRBJ2-7	TRBV7-9	CASNAQGAEQYF	TGTGCCAGCAACGCACAGGGTGCCGAGCAGTACTTC
-	TRBD1	TRBJ1-4	TRBV27	CASSLAGQGNEKLFF	TGTGCCAGCAGTTTGGCGGGACAGGGTAATGAAAAACTGTTTTTT
once	-	TRBJ1-6	TRBV10-3	CAISGTGFGSPLHF	TGTGCCATCAGTGGGACTGGGTTTGGTTCACCCCTCCACTTT
-	TRBD1	TRBJ1-2	TRBV5-6	CASSLGDRISYGYTF	TGTGCCAGCAGCTTGGGGGACAGGATATCCTATGGCTACACCTTC
-	TRBD1	TRBJ1-5	TRBV13	CASRCSDRGRDQPQHF	TGTGCCAGCAGATGCTCGGACAGGGGTAGGGATCAGCCCCAGCATTTT
-	TRBD1	TRBJ2-7	TRBV28	CASSSPDRGPYEQYF	TGTGCCAGCAGTTCTCCCGACAGGGGACCTTACGAGCAGTACTTC
once	TRBD1	TRBJ1-5	TRBV6-5	CASSTGTGVSQPQHF	TGTGCCAGCAGCACCGGGACAGGGGTCAGTCAGCCCCAGCATTTT
-	TRBD1	TRBJ1-3	TRBV6-1	CASSEHTGGAGGGNTIYF	TGTGCCAGCAGTGAGCACACAGGGGGCGCAGGAGGTGGAAACACCATATATTTT
-	-	TRBJ2-7	TRBV7-8	CASSLYVYEQYF	TGTGCCAGCAGCCTATATGTGTACGAGCAGTACTTC
-	TRBD1	TRBJ1-2	TRBV11-2	CASSPGTAAIRGSGGYTF	TGTGCCAGCAGTCCCGGGACAGCTGCGATTCGCGGTTCTGGCGGCTACACCTTC
once	-	TRBJ1-1	TRBV19	CASSILRQANTEAFF	TGTGCCAGTAGTATCCTCCGACAGGCCAACACTGAAGCTTTCTTT
-	TRBD1	TRBJ2-7	TRBV7-6	CASRGITGQGVYEQYF	TGTGCCAGCAGGGGGATAACGGGACAGGGGGTCTACGAGCAGTACTTC